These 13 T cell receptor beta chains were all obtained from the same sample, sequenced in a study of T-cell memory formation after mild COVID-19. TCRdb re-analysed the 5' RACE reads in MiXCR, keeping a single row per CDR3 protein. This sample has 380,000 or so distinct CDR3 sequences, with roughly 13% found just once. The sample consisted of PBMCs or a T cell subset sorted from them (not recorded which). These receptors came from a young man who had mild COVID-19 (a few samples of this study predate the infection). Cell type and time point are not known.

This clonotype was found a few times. The CDR3 protein is CATSDPWTGEGYTF. As DNA, the CDR3 is TGTGCCACCAGTGACCCCTGGACAGGGGAGGGCTACACCTTC. The chain recombines TRBV24-1 with TRBJ1-2; 9 bases fit TRBD1. The CDR3 extends over 14 amino acids. Germline trimming cut 4 bases from V and 8 bases from J; bases unmatched to any gene: 7. CDR1 and CDR2 (germline): KGHDR, SFDVKD.

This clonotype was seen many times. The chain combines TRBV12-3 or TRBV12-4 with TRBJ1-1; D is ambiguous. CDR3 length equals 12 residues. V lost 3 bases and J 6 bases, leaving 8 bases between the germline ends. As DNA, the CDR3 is TGTGCCAGCAGTTTCAGTCAGGCTGAAGCTTTCTTT. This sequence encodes CASSFSQAEAFF.

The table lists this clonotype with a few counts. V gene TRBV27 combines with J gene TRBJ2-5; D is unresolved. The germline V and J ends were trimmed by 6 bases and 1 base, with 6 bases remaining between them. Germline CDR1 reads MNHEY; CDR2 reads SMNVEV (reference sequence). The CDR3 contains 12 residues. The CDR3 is CASRKIQETQYF. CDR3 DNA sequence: TGTGCCAGCAGAAAAATCCAAGAGACCCAGTACTTC.

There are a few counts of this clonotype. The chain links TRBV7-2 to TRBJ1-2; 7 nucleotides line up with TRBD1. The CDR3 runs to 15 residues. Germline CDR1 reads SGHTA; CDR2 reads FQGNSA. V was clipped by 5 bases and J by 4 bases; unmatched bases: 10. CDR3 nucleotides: TGTGCCAGCAGCGACCGGGACAGAATAGCCTATGGCTACACCTTC. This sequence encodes CASSDRDRIAYGYTF.

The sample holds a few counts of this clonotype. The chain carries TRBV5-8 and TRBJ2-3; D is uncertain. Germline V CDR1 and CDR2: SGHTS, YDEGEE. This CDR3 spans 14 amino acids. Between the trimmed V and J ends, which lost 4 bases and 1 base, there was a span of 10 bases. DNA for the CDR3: TGTGCCAGCAGCCACCCTGGGGGCACAGATACGCAGTATTTT. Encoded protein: CASSHPGGTDTQYF.

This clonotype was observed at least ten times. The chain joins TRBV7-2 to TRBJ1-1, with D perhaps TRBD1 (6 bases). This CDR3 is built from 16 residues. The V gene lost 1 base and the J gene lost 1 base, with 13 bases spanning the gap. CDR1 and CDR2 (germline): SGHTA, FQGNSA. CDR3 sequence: CASSLGGTPSNTEAFF. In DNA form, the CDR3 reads TGTGCCAGCAGCTTAGGGGGGACACCCTCGAACACTGAAGCTTTCTTT.

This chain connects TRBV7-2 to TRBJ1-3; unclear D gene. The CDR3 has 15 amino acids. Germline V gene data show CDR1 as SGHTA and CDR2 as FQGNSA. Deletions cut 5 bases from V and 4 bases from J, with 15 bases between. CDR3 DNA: TGTGCCAGCAGCCCCCATCCCCAGAGAGGAAACACCATATATTTT. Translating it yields CASSPHPQRGNTIYF.

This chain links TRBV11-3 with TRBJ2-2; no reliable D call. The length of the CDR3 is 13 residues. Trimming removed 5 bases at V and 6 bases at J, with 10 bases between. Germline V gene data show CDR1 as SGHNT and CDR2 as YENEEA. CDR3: CASSLQNSGELFF. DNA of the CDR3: TGTGCCAGCAGCCTCCAGAATTCCGGGGAGCTGTTTTTT.

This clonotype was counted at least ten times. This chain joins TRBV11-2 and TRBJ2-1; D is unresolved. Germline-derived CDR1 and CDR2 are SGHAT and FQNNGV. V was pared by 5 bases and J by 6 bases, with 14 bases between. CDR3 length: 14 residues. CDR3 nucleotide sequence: TGTGCCAGCAGCCTAGGCAGCCAACTCAATGAGCAGTTCTTC. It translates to CASSLGSQLNEQFF.

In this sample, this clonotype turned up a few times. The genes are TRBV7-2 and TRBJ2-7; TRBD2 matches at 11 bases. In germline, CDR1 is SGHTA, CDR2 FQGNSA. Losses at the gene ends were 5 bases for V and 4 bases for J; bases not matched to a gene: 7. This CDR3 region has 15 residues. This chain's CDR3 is CASSPLAGGGYEQYF. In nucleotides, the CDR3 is TGTGCCAGCAGCCCCCTAGCGGGGGGCGGGTACGAGCAGTACTTC.

The CDR3 region is CASSRDRVGAEAFF. DNA for the CDR3: TGTGCCAGCAGCCGGGACAGGGTGGGCGCTGAAGCTTTCTTT. This chain connects TRBV11-1 to TRBJ1-1; 9 bases map to TRBD1. J was trimmed by 6 bases and V by 5 bases; bases with no gene match: 7. The CDR3 sequence is 14 residues long. CDR1 SGHAT and CDR2 FQDESV come from the germline V gene (reference sequence).

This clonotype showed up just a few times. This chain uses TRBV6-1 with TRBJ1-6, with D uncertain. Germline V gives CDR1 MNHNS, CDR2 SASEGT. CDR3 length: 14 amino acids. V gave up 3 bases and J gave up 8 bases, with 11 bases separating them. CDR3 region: CASSDLGRDSPLHF. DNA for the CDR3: TGTGCCAGCAGTGACCTGGGGAGGGATTCACCCCTCCACTTT.

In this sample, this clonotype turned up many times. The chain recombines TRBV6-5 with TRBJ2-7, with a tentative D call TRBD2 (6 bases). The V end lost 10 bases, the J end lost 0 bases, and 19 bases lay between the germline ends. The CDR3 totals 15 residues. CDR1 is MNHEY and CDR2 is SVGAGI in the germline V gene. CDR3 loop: CATIQAGSSSYEQYF. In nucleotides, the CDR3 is TGTGCCACCATACAAGCGGGCAGCAGCTCCTACGAGCAGTACTTC.